The present TCR beta chain was sequenced within a study of glioma-infiltrating T cells (dated by TCRdb to the mid-2010s). For context, the study as a whole: Sequencing of TCR alpha- and beta-chain repertoires was performed on glioma tissue, on non-neoplastic brain tissue, and on matched peripheral blood mononuclear cells. The paired cohort was made up of three low-grade glioma patients, about 8 primary glioblastoma patients and three non-glioma patients who contributed non-neoplastic brain tissue. Each tissue-infiltrating repertoire was compared with the same patient's peripheral blood repertoire to measure divergence between tissue and blood T-cell populations. Broad study findings and their caveats: Tissue and blood shared very few CDR3 sequences, a result attributed to high CDR3 diversity and limited sampling. VJ-independent divergence between tissue and blood was below expectation in non-neoplastic patients but above expectation in all gliomas, especially low-grade gliomas. Small numbers underpinned the group comparisons: several glioblastoma patients, three low-grade glioma patients and three non-neoplastic patients.

There are 13 amino acids in the CDR3, from cysteine to phenylalanine inclusive. Of all the DNA, just the CDR3 is kept, 39 bases in frame from base 1. Trimming takes 5 bases off V and 10 bases off J; junction bases not matched to a gene: 12. CDR1 DFQATT and CDR2 SNEGSKA were looked up in the germline V gene (reference sequence). With regard to this clonotype: This receptor's antigen is unknown. This may come from a read error, since a much larger clone is one base off.

The iRepertoire nested amplicon-rescue multiplex PCR (arm-PCR) platform was used to amplify TCR alpha and beta CDR3 regions from RNA. One-step reverse transcription and amplification used about 95-400 ng of tissue mRNA or PBMC total RNA as input. After bead purification, a secondary multiplex PCR added Illumina adapters, and libraries were gel-purified between 200 and 400 bp. The libraries contained internal 6-nucleotide barcodes that were used for demultiplexing. The libraries were sequenced on an Illumina MiSeq using 2x220 or 2x250 nucleotide paired-end reads. In the source study's methods: Paired reads were merged using FLASH 1.2.11 and were aligned to the GRCh37 human genome using BWA-MEM, after which TRA and TRB reads were extracted. For V and J assignment, an IMGT-derived reference of cassette sequences and CDR3 motifs that included pseudogenes was used. Reads were translated in three frames, and productive CDR3s were defined as those with a C...FGXG motif and no stop codons. Clonotypes were defined as unique combinations of V-J cassette pair and CDR3 amino acid sequence. Filtering of reads was based on Hamming distance, with the threshold set by the sequence error rate of each sample in mapped regions. TCRdb reprocessing: public reads trimmed at Q25 with fastp, clones called with MiXCR, in-frame beta chains kept. All rows with the same CDR3 protein become a single entry with the most common DNA and genes. TCRdb, not the original authors, processed these V and J calls. Across this sample there are about 180,000 distinct CDR3 sequences, with more than 35% seen only once. Jointly, the top ten make up 5% to 5.5% of the sample.

The TCR comes from a human donor with low-grade glioma or glioblastoma, undergoing nonglioma brain surgery, or in good health (not recorded which). The sequenced sample was glioma tissue, nonneoplastic brain tissue, or PBMCs (not recorded which). Recombination linked TRBV20-1 to TRBJ2-7; 9 junctional bases match TRBD1. The bases are TGCAGTGCTTCCCGGGACAGGGCAGGCGATCAGTACTTC. It codes for CSASRDRAGDQYF.